A selection of T cell receptor beta chains follows, all from one sample in a study of T cells in Graves' hyperthyroidism and ophthalmopathy. TCRdb redid the calling of the multiplex PCR reads with MiXCR, one entry per CDR3 protein. The sample records approximately 600,000 distinct CDR3 sequences, 20% being singletons. The specimen sequenced was blood. The receptors come from a man between 25 and 39 years old with Graves' ophthalmopathy. Each CDR3 is given with its conserved first and last residue. Each record gives: J gene, D gene, clone size, V gene, CDR3 DNA, CDR3 protein. The D gene is left open where the match is weak. Expanded clones are given a class, and other clones once, few, many or no size at all.

TRBJ1-4 NA many TRBV28 TGTGCCAGCAGTCTCCTGGGGGCGGGGAATGAAAAACTGTTTTTT CASSLLGAGNEKLFF
TRBJ2-7 TRBD1 NA TRBV20-1 TGCAGTGCTAGAGATGGCCGGACAGGGGGCTCCTACGAGCAGTACTTC CSARDGRTGGSYEQYF
TRBJ1-2 TRBD1 few TRBV20-1 TGCAGTGCTAGGGGAGGGGGCGACTATGGCTACACCTTC CSARGGGDYGYTF
TRBJ2-3 TRBD2 many TRBV11-2 TGTGCCAGCAGCTTACTAGCGGGAGGGAAGACAGATACGCAGTATTTT CASSLLAGGKTDTQYF
TRBJ2-7 NA few TRBV7-2 TGTGCCAGCAGCTACGTAGGGACGGTGATCTACGAGCAGTACTTC CASSYVGTVIYEQYF
TRBJ2-6 NA many TRBV2 TGTGCCAGCAGCGGTAACTCTGGGGCCAACGTCCTGACTTTC CASSGNSGANVLTF
TRBJ1-5 NA NA TRBV12-3/TRBV12-4 TGTGCCAGCAGTTTTCGGGGGTGGAAACAGCCCCAGCATTTT CASSFRGWKQPQHF
TRBJ1-5 NA many TRBV2 TGTGCCAGCAGACAGGGAATTAATCAGCCCCAGCATTTT CASRQGINQPQHF
TRBJ2-3 TRBD2 NA TRBV20-1 TGCAGTGCGCAACAGGGTCAGTCGGGACTAGCGGGAGTGGATACGCAGTATTTT CSAQQGQSGLAGVDTQYF
TRBJ2-7 NA few TRBV29-1 TGCAGCGTTGAAGCGGGACACCCCTACGAGCAGTACTTC CSVEAGHPYEQYF
TRBJ2-7 NA many TRBV11-2 TGTGCCAGCAGCTTAGAAACTGGGGTCCCTAACTACGAGCAGTACTTC CASSLETGVPNYEQYF